The 8 T cell receptor beta chains in this list originate from one sample, sequenced in a study of HIV-infected patients and healthy controls. About 500 ng RNA was reverse transcribed with alpha and beta constant-region primers. Each of the alpha and beta chains got its own library through chain-specific third strand synthesis with indices. TCRdb fed the 5' RACE reads into MiXCR, producing one record per CDR3 protein. The profile shows 18,000 or so distinct CDR3 sequences, around 9.1% of them singletons. The repertoire came from unfractionated whole blood and reflected all unsorted peripheral T cells. The sample consisted of blood. The receptors here all came from an adult in good health.

The J gene is TRBJ1-1, the V gene TRBV10-3, with D uncertain. The CDR3 is 13 residues long. CDR1 is ENHRY, CDR2 SYGVKD, per germline. Trimming stripped 0 bases from V and 3 bases from J, with 5 bases between. This CDR3 reads CAISESRDTEAFF. The CDR3, as DNA: TGTGCCATCAGTGAGTCAAGGGACACTGAAGCTTTCTTT.

This clonotype turned up a few times. The chain links TRBV19 to TRBJ2-3; perhaps TRBD2 as D (5 bases). V was trimmed by 4 bases and J by 0 bases, leaving 17 bases between them. The V gene's germline CDR1 is LNHDA and CDR2 SQIVND (reference sequence). CDR3 length: 17 residues. The CDR3 region has the DNA TGTGCCAGTAGTAGCCCCGGAGAAGCGGAGAGCACAGATACGCAGTATTTT. It codes for CASSSPGEAESTDTQYF.

The chain recombines TRBV6-2 or TRBV6-3 with TRBJ2-7, with TRBD2 identical over 10 bases. V lost 1 base and J lost 5; bases outside the gene matches: 8. This CDR3 comprises 16 residues. The germline V gene encodes CDR1 MNHEY and CDR2 SVGEGT. The CDR3 loop is CASSYLTSGSLDEQYF. CDR3 bases: TGTGCCAGCAGTTACTTGACTAGCGGGTCCCTGGACGAGCAGTACTTC.

This clonotype was seen ten or more times. The chain carries TRBV4-1 and TRBJ2-3; D might be TRBD1 (7 bases). The CDR3 totals 14 residues. Deletions cut 5 bases from V and 3 bases from J, with 12 bases between. The germline V gene encodes CDR1 MGHRA and CDR2 YSYEKL. The CDR3 DNA sequence: TGCGCCAGCAGCTCAGGGGGGTGGACAGATACGCAGTATTTT. Amino acid sequence: CASSSGGWTDTQYF.

In its sample, this clonotype was seen many times. The rearrangement links TRBV4-1 to TRBJ1-1; 7 bases line up with TRBD1. Germline V CDR1 and CDR2: MGHRA, YSYEKL. J was trimmed by 4 bases and V by 0 bases; bases with no gene match: 5. CDR3 length equals 15 residues. In nucleotides, the CDR3 is TGCGCCAGCAGCCAAGATATAGGGGGCCCCACTGAAGCTTTCTTT. This translates into CASSQDIGGPTEAFF.

This clonotype was seen ten or more times. This chain connects TRBV20-1 to TRBJ2-7; a weak D match, TRBD2 (5 bases). Germline values: CDR1 DFQATT, CDR2 SNEGSKA (reference sequence). The V gene lost 8 bases and the J gene lost 2 bases, with 13 bases spanning the gap. This CDR3 is built from 12 residues. CDR3 protein: CSIRTGTYEQYF. In nucleotides, the CDR3 is TGCAGTATAAGGACTGGCACCTACGAGCAGTACTTC.

The table lists this clonotype with many counts. J is TRBJ1-4 and V is TRBV7-9; D gene ambiguous. Deletions cut 1 base from V and 5 bases from J, with 8 bases between. CDR1 is SEHNR, CDR2 FQNEAQ, per germline (reference sequence). This CDR3 region has 14 residues. The CDR3 bases are TGTGCCAGCAGCTTAGACCAGTCAAATGAAAAACTGTTTTTT. It translates to CASSLDQSNEKLFF.

This clonotype is classed as medium-sized. The gene calls are TRBV29-1 and TRBJ1-1; 7 bases are shared with TRBD1. The germline CDR1 and CDR2 sequences are SQVTM and ANQGSEA. The CDR3 is made up of 14 amino acids. After removal of 3 bases from V and 4 bases from J, the junction contained 8 bases not matched to a gene. The CDR3 nucleotides are TGCAGCGTTGAGGCCCTAGGACAGGTCACTGAAGCTTTCTTT. Protein sequence: CSVEALGQVTEAFF. The full variable domain, with the rest looked up from reference TRBV29-1 and TRBJ1-1, is SAVISQKPSRDICQRGTSLTIQCQVDSQVTMMFWYRQQPGQSLTLIATANQGSEATYESGFVIDKFPISRPNLTFSTLTVSNMSPEDSSIYLCSVEALGQVTEAFFGQGTRLTVV.